This section outlines one T cell receptor (beta chain) sequence together with its context. Time point reported: pretreatment peripheral blood. Each patient's cancer was a locally advanced or metastatic urothelial carcinoma. The data were obtained in a study of PD-L1 blockade in urothelial cancer. Germline V gene data show CDR1 as SGHDT and CDR2 as YYEEEE. J gave up 1 base and V 7 bases, and 8 bases lay outside the gene matches. The CDR3 spans 14 residues. The data were produced by immunoSEQ multiplex PCR, yet TCRdb's version contains in-frame clones alone and is incomplete. The profile shows about 33,000 clones, 75% to 90% of them singletons.

The chain employs TRBV5-6 and TRBJ2-7; 7 positions match TRBD1. This clonotype was sampled from a man aged 55-75 years with urothelial cancer. The source was PBMCs, collected around atezolizumab (anti-PD-L1) treatment. The CDR3 DNA reads as TGTGCCAGCGGCCGGGACAGCGCTTCCTACGAGCAGTACTTC. Translating gives CASGRDSASYEQYF.